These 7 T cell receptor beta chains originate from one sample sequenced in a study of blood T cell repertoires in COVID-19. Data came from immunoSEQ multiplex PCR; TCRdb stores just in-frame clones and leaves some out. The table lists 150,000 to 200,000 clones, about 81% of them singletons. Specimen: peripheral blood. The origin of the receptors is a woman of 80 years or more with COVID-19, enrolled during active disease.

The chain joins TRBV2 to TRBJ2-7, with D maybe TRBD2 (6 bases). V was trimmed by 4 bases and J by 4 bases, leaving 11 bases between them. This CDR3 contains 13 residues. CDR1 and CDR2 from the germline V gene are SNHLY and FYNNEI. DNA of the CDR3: TGTGCCAGCAGTGTGACTAGTCGGTACGAGCAGTACTTC. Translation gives CASSVTSRYEQYF.

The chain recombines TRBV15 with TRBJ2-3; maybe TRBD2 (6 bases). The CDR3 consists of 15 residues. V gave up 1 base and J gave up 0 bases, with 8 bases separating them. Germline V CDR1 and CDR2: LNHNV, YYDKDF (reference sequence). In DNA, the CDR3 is TGTGCCACCAGCAGAGGGGACTTTAGCACAGATACGCAGTATTTT. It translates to CATSRGDFSTDTQYF.

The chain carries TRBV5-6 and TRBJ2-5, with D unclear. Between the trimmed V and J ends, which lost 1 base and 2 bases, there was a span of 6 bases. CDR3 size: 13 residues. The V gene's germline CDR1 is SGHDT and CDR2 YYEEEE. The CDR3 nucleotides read TGTGCCAGCAGCTTGCCTCCTCAAGAGACCCAGTACTTC. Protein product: CASSLPPQETQYF.

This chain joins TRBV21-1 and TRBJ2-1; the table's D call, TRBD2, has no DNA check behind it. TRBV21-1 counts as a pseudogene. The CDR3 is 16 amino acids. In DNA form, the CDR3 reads TGTGCCAGCAGCAAAGGGAACGGACTAGCGGCGGATGAGCAGTTCTTC. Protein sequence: CASSKGNGLAADEQFF.

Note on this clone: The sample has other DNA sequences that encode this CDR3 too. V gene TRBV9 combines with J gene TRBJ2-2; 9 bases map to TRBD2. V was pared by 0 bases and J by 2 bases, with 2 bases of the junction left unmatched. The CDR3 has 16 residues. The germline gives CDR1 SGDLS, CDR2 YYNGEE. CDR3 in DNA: TGTGCCAGCAGCGTAGGACTAGCGGTAAACACCGGGGAGCTGTTTTTT. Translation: CASSVGLAVNTGELFF.

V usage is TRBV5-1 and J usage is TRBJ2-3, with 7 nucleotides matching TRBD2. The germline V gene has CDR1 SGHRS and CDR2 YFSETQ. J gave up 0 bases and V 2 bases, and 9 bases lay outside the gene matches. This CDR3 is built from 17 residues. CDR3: CASSLTPAGPSTDTQYF. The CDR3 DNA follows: TGCGCCAGCAGCTTAACTCCAGCGGGGCCTAGCACAGATACGCAGTATTTT.

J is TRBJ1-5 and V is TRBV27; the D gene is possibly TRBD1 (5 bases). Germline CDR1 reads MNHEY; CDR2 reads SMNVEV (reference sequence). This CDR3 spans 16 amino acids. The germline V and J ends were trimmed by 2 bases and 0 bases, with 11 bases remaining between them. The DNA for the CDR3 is TGTGCCAGCAGTTTAGGGGGGGTTTATAGCAATCAGCCCCAGCATTTT. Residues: CASSLGGVYSNQPQHF.